A selection of T cell receptor beta chains follows, all from one sample in a study of siplizumab effects on memory and regulatory T cells. Sequencing was performed with immunoSEQ multiplex PCR; in TCRdb, only in-frame clones are kept and a portion is missing. The data hold 15,000 to 20,000 clones, with under 50% observed a single time. No antigen has been assigned to these receptors. Sequencing was carried out using CFSE-low (dividing) CD4+ T cells sorted from an allogeneic mixed lymphocyte reaction. These TCRs come from a human donor in good health; the cells came from an allogeneic mixed lymphocyte reaction. CDR3s include the opening cysteine and the closing phenylalanine or tryptophan. The D gene is left open where the match is weak. The size entry is marked missing in some rows and otherwise reads once, few, many or a size class.

TRBJ1-5,.,TRBD1,TRBV5-6,CASSSDRGLNQPQHF,TGTGCCAGCAGTTCAGACAGGGGCCTCAATCAGCCCCAGCATTTT
TRBJ1-2,.,.,TRBV11-2,CASSEFLANYGYTF,TGTGCCAGCAGCGAGTTCCTGGCTAACTATGGCTACACCTTC
TRBJ1-5,.,.,TRBV19,CASSTPWRGNQPQHF,TGTGCCAGTAGTACCCCATGGAGAGGCAATCAGCCCCAGCATTTT
TRBJ1-2,.,.,TRBV5-5,CASTLTLDGSYGYTF,TGTGCCAGCACCTTAACCTTAGACGGTTCCTATGGCTACACCTTC
TRBJ2-3,.,.,TRBV5-4,CASSLEGTSTDTQYF,TGTGCCAGCAGCTTGGAAGGGACTAGCACAGATACGCAGTATTTT
TRBJ2-7,.,.,TRBV28,CASRIGGTDYEQYF,TGTGCCAGCAGGATTGGGGGGACCGACTACGAGCAGTACTTC
TRBJ2-5,.,.,TRBV7-3,CASSLGGIQETQYF,TGTGCCAGCAGCTTAGGAGGGATACAAGAGACCCAGTACTTC
TRBJ2-7,.,.,TRBV2,CATAPYYEQYF,TGTGCCACGGCCCCCTACTACGAGCAGTACTTC
TRBJ1-1,few,TRBD1,TRBV7-8,CASSLDTGGTAFF,TGTGCCAGCAGCTTAGACACAGGGGGGACGGCTTTCTTT
TRBJ1-6,.,.,TRBV7-3,CASSRGQDNSPLHF,TGTGCCAGCAGCCGCGGACAAGATAATTCACCCCTCCACTTT
TRBJ1-2,.,.,TRBV7-9,CASSLSGGGSWGYTF,TGTGCCAGCAGCTTGTCCGGTGGAGGGAGTTGGGGCTACACCTTC
TRBJ2-3,.,.,TRBV5-1,CASSLDSTDTQYF,TGCGCCAGCAGCTTAGACTCCACAGATACGCAGTATTTT
TRBJ2-2,once,TRBD1,TRBV5-3,CARRWTGCVGELFF,TGTGCCAGAAGGTGGACAGGGTGTGTCGGGGAGCTGTTTTTT
TRBJ2-3,once,TRBD1,TRBV28,CASRAWTGVPDTQYF,TGTGCCAGCAGAGCATGGACAGGGGTTCCAGATACGCAGTATTTT
TRBJ1-3,.,.,TRBV13,CASSSQSSGNTIYF,TGTGCCAGCAGTTCGCAGAGCTCTGGAAACACCATATATTTT
TRBJ1-1,.,.,TRBV2,CASSESRSEAFF,TGTGCCAGCAGTGAATCCAGGTCTGAAGCTTTCTTT
TRBJ1-3,.,.,TRBV5-1,CASSLGVSGNTIYF,TGCGCCAGCAGCTTGGGAGTCTCTGGAAACACCATATATTTT
TRBJ2-1,.,TRBD1,TRBV10-3,CAISSQGGQGDEQFF,TGTGCCATCAGCTCACAGGGGGGTCAAGGGGATGAGCAGTTCTTC
TRBJ1-4,.,TRBD1,TRBV5-1,CASSLAGQGGEKLFF,TGCGCCAGCAGCTTGGCCGGACAGGGTGGCGAAAAACTGTTTTTT
TRBJ2-3,.,.,TRBV5-6,CASSRTLVTDTQYF,TGTGCCAGCAGCCGGACGCTAGTCACAGATACGCAGTATTTT
TRBJ1-6,.,.,TRBV6-5,CASREYNSPLHF,TGTGCCAGCAGGGAATATAATTCACCCCTCCACTTT
TRBJ1-1,.,.,TRBV27,CASSSYRADTEAFF,TGTGCCAGCAGTTCCTACAGGGCGGACACTGAAGCTTTCTTT
TRBJ1-6,.,.,TRBV5-4,CASSLVPDSPLHF,TGTGCCAGCAGCTTAGTCCCCGATTCACCCCTCCACTTT
TRBJ2-7,few,.,TRBV29-1,CSVLLYGYEQYF,TGCAGCGTTCTCCTTTACGGGTACGAGCAGTACTTC
TRBJ2-1,few,.,TRBV5-1,CASSLAPGYNEQFF,TGCGCCAGCAGCTTGGCTCCAGGTTACAATGAGCAGTTCTTC
TRBJ2-7,.,.,TRBV7-2,CASSPSPGRSSYEQYF,TGTGCCAGCAGCCCGTCACCGGGACGTAGCTCCTACGAGCAGTACTTC
TRBJ2-5,once,.,TRBV5-1,CASSLDDGLKETQYF,TGCGCCAGCAGCTTGGATGACGGACTGAAAGAGACCCAGTACTTC
TRBJ1-2,.,.,TRBV27,CASSLESAGAHYGYTF,TGTGCCAGCAGTTTGGAATCAGCCGGGGCACACTATGGCTACACCTTC
TRBJ1-1,.,TRBD1,TRBV29-1,CSATGTGGGRYTEAFF,TGCAGCGCAACCGGGACAGGGGGCGGGAGGTACACTGAAGCTTTCTTT
TRBJ1-2,.,.,TRBV6-5,CASSYGGTNYGYTF,TGTGCCAGCAGTTACGGGGGGACTAACTATGGCTACACCTTC
TRBJ1-3,.,.,TRBV5-1,CASSWDGTVSGNTIYF,TGCGCCAGCAGCTGGGACGGGACGGTCTCTGGAAACACCATATATTTT
TRBJ2-2,once,.,TRBV5-1,CASSLASGWELFF,TGCGCCAGCAGCTTGGCCTCAGGGTGGGAGCTGTTTTTT
TRBJ2-1,.,TRBD2,TRBV5-6,CASSFLLAGGLKEQFF,TGTGCCAGCAGCTTCCTACTAGCGGGGGGGCTAAAAGAGCAGTTCTTC
TRBJ1-2,.,.,TRBV2,CASPSINYGYTF,TGTGCCAGCCCCTCGATTAACTATGGCTACACCTTC
TRBJ2-2,few,.,TRBV6-6,CASNRDPNTGELFF,TGTGCCAGCAACAGGGACCCGAACACCGGGGAGCTGTTTTTT
TRBJ1-3,.,.,TRBV5-1,CASSETGNTIYF,TGCGCCAGCAGCGAAACAGGAAACACCATATATTTT
TRBJ2-7,.,TRBD2,TRBV6-6,CASRASGGDHEQYF,TGTGCCAGCAGGGCTAGCGGGGGGGACCACGAGCAGTACTTC